A selection of T cell receptor beta chains follows, all from one sample in a study of CD4 T cells in relation to SARS-CoV-2 and coronaviruses. Antigens for these TCRs are unknown. Produced via immunoSEQ multiplex PCR; TCRdb's table is partial and in-frame only. Of about 22,000 clones in the sample, about 70% were seen once. Sequencing was done on a sample of CD4+ T cells from PBMCs, cultured in vitro. The source of these receptors is a human donor in good health. The CDR3 runs from the conserved cysteine through the conserved F or W. Each record gives: D gene, clone size, J gene, V gene, CDR3 DNA, CDR3 protein. The D gene is left open where the match is weak. Clone size is not always given. Where it is, it says once, few, many or a class for expanded clones.

TRBD2 - TRBJ2-2 TRBV9 TGTGCCAGCAGCGTAGCGGGAGGGCCCCACACCGGGGAGCTGTTTTTT CASSVAGGPHTGELFF
TRBD2 - TRBJ2-1 TRBV10-3 TGTGCCATTAGAAAAAGCGGGAGGGCCGGTAATGAGCAGTTCTTC CAIRKSGRAGNEQFF
- - TRBJ2-1 TRBV5-6 TGTGCCAGCAGCAGAACCGGGAGCCAGCTAAGGGATGAGCAGTTCTTC CASSRTGSQLRDEQFF
TRBD2 - TRBJ2-3 TRBV6-4 TGTGCCAGCAGTGAGACTAGCGGGATGGGCACAGATACGCAGTATTTT CASSETSGMGTDTQYF
TRBD2 few TRBJ2-2 TRBV5-1 TGCGCCAGCAAGTCAGCGGGAGAGAACACCGGGGAGCTGTTTTTT CASKSAGENTGELFF
- - TRBJ2-1 TRBV6-5 TGTGCCAGCAGTTATGGGACGAGGGGCAACAATGAGCAGTTCTTC CASSYGTRGNNEQFF
TRBD1 few TRBJ1-5 TRBV6-2/TRBV6-3 TGTGCCAGCAGTTACAGAACAGGGGACCAGCCCCAGCATTTT CASSYRTGDQPQHF
TRBD2 - TRBJ2-1 TRBV29-1 TGCAGCGTTGGGGGGGTTGAATTAGCGGGAGGGCCGATGGATGAGCAGTTCTTC CSVGGVELAGGPMDEQFF
TRBD2 - TRBJ2-3 TRBV9 TGTGCCAGCAGCGTAGGAGTTAGCGGGGGCTCGGGGGATACGCAGTATTTT CASSVGVSGGSGDTQYF
- - TRBJ2-7 TRBV28 TGTGCCAGCAGCCTTGGGACAATGGACTACGAGCAGTACTTC CASSLGTMDYEQYF
- - TRBJ2-5 TRBV19 TGTGCCAGCGGCCGACATCAAGAGACCCAGTACTTC CASGRHQETQYF
TRBD1 - TRBJ2-5 TRBV5-1 TGCGCCAGCAGTCCGTTCACAGGGGAATTAGAGACCCAGTACTTC CASSPFTGELETQYF
- - TRBJ2-5 TRBV6-1 TGTGCCAGCAGGCCGGGGGCCCGCCAAGAGACCCAGTACTTC CASRPGARQETQYF
- - TRBJ2-7 TRBV6-5 TGTGCCAGCAGTTACGGCAGTTGGGGTAACTACGAGCAGTACTTC CASSYGSWGNYEQYF
TRBD2 - TRBJ2-4 TRBV4-1 TGCGCCAGCAGCCCCGGGGGGGCCCATGGTCTAGCCAAAAACATTCAGTACTTC CASSPGGAHGLAKNIQYF
- - TRBJ1-6 TRBV3-1/TRBV3-2 TGTGCCAGCAGCCAGGGCAGCGCCTATAATTCACCCCTCCACTTT CASSQGSAYNSPLHF
TRBD2 - TRBJ2-1 TRBV2 TGTGCCAGCAGTGAAGCTCTGTTAGCTAGCGGGAGATACAATGAGCAGTTCTTC CASSEALLASGRYNEQFF
- - TRBJ2-1 TRBV6-5 TGTGCCAGCAGTTACGGGGCGCCCAAGTTGTGGAATGAGCAGTTCTTC CASSYGAPKLWNEQFF
- - TRBJ2-6 TRBV30 TGTGCCCTAACGGGCCTGAACTCTGGGGCCAACGTCCTGACTTTC CALTGLNSGANVLTF
- few TRBJ2-3 TRBV7-8 TGTGCCAGCAGCTTTGTGGAGACCACAGATACGCAGTATTTT CASSFVETTDTQYF
TRBD2 - TRBJ2-3 TRBV30 TGTGCCTGGAGTTATGGACTAGCGGGAGGGCCCTCTAGCACAGATACGCAGTATTTT CAWSYGLAGGPSSTDTQYF
- few TRBJ1-5 TRBV21-1 TGTGCCAGCAGCAAAGAATGTGGGACAGGGTGGATTAATAGCAATCAGCCCCAGCATTTT CASSKECGTGWINSNQPQHF
- - TRBJ1-1 TRBV3-1/TRBV3-2 TGTGCCAGCAGCCAAGTCGGAGGGTACGTCTCTGAAGCTTTCTTT CASSQVGGYVSEAFF
- once TRBJ2-1 TRBV11-2 TGTGCCAGCAGCTTTGTGCGGGGCAATGAGCAGTTCTTC CASSFVRGNEQFF
TRBD1 - TRBJ1-2 TRBV4-1 TGCGCCAGCAGGCCGACAGGGTCCTATGGCTACACCTTC CASRPTGSYGYTF
TRBD2 - TRBJ2-5 TRBV5-1 TGCGCCAGCAGCGTCGGGATAGGGGCGGGAGATGAGACCCAGTACTTC CASSVGIGAGDETQYF
TRBD1 - TRBJ2-5 TRBV30 TGTGCCTGGAGTCTGACAGGGTTCCGAGAGACCCAGTACTTC CAWSLTGFRETQYF
- - TRBJ1-5 TRBV19 TGTGCCAGTAGTATTCCCGGGGGGGGTAGCAATCAGCCCCAGCATTTT CASSIPGGGSNQPQHF
- - TRBJ2-2 TRBV27 TGTGCCAGCACTTCTAGAGTAGGGGTGAACACCGGGGAGCTGTTTTTT CASTSRVGVNTGELFF
- - TRBJ2-1 TRBV5-1 TGCGCCAGCAGCTTGGGTAGGACAAGAGGGTTTTACAATGAGCAGTTCTTC CASSLGRTRGFYNEQFF
- - TRBJ2-5 TRBV10-3 TGTGCCATCTCCACTGGGGTTAGGGAGACCCAGTACTTC CAISTGVRETQYF
TRBD1 few TRBJ1-2 TRBV2 TGTGCCAGCAACTTCCGGGAACAGGGGCGGGGTGGCTACACCTTC CASNFREQGRGGYTF
TRBD2 - TRBJ2-3 TRBV9 TGTGCCAGCAGCGTAGGGGTAGCGGGAAGGCTCGGGGATACGCAGTATTTT CASSVGVAGRLGDTQYF
- once TRBJ2-2 TRBV3-1/TRBV3-2 TGTGCCAGCAGCCCCGGTCGGTGGGGGGGGGAGCTGTTTTTT CASSPGRWGGELFF
- - TRBJ2-1 TRBV7-8 TGTGCCAGCAGCTTAGTAGTCGGGGTTAATGAGCAGTTCTTC CASSLVVGVNEQFF
- - TRBJ2-3 TRBV7-2 TGTGCCAGCAGCTCCCTAGGACTGGATACGCAGTATTTT CASSSLGLDTQYF
- - TRBJ1-1 TRBV5-4 TGTGCCAGCAGCTGGGGGCGGCAGGGAAACACTGAAGCTTTCTTT CASSWGRQGNTEAFF
- - TRBJ1-6 TRBV4-1 TGCGCCAGCAGCCAAGATTCGGGGTTGTCCTATAATTCACCCCTCCACTTT CASSQDSGLSYNSPLHF
- - TRBJ2-5 TRBV5-1 TGCGCCAGCAGCGGCAGGGGGACTCGAGAGACCCAGTACTTC CASSGRGTRETQYF
TRBD2 - TRBJ2-5 TRBV9 TGTGCCAGCAGCGTAGGAGCGGGAGGGCCTGGGGGACAGGAGACCCAGTACTTC CASSVGAGGPGGQETQYF
- - TRBJ2-1 TRBV4-2 TGTGCCAGCAGCCAAGAAGTCGCGGGAAGCTCCTACAATGAGCAGTTCTTC CASSQEVAGSSYNEQFF
- - TRBJ2-3 TRBV6-5 TGTGCCAGCAGGACTCCGGGCTCAGTAGATACGCAGTATTTT CASRTPGSVDTQYF
- - TRBJ1-1 TRBV7-2 TGTGCCAGCAGCCGCGACGTAATGAACACTGAAGCTTTCTTT CASSRDVMNTEAFF
- - TRBJ2-4 TRBV7-8 TGTGCCAGCAGCCTAGCTACTCCCCCGGGCGTTCAGTACTTC CASSLATPPGVQYF
- hyperexpanded TRBJ1-5 TRBV5-5 TGTGCCAGCAGCTGGGGATCGGGGGGCAATCAGCCCCAGCATTTT CASSWGSGGNQPQHF
TRBD1 - TRBJ1-1 TRBV19 TGTGCCAGTAGTATAGAGTCAGGGGGCCCGAACACTGAAGCTTTCTTT CASSIESGGPNTEAFF
- - TRBJ2-7 TRBV3-1/TRBV3-2 TGTGCCAGCAGCCAACACGGAGCCTACGAGCAGTACTTC CASSQHGAYEQYF
- - TRBJ2-7 TRBV4-1 TGCGCCAGCAGCCAAGATCGTGGTCGCGCGACAGCAACCTACGAGCAGTACTTC CASSQDRGRATATYEQYF
TRBD2 - TRBJ2-3 TRBV29-1 TGCAGCGTTGATACGGGAGGAACGGATACGCAGTATTTT CSVDTGGTDTQYF
- once TRBJ1-1 TRBV7-9 TGTGCCAGCAGCTTAACTCCAGGGGCTACGGGAGCTTTCTTT CASSLTPGATGAFF
- few TRBJ2-5 TRBV19 TGTGCCAGTAGTATAGGGACCTCGTTCGAGACCCAGTACTTC CASSIGTSFETQYF
- once TRBJ1-5 TRBV6-2/TRBV6-3 TGTGCCAGCAGTACCTCGAGGCTTGGGGGCAATCAGCCCCAGCATTTT CASSTSRLGGNQPQHF
- - TRBJ1-3 TRBV19 TGTGCCAGTAGATATTACTCTGGAAACACCATATATTTT CASRYYSGNTIYF
- - TRBJ2-1 TRBV9 TGTGCCAGCAGCGTAGTTGGGTTGCGGGACAATGAGCAGTTCTTC CASSVVGLRDNEQFF
- few TRBJ1-3 TRBV19 TGTGCCAGTAGTATACAGGCAAGCTCTGGAAACACCATATATTTT CASSIQASSGNTIYF
- - TRBJ1-1 TRBV12-3/TRBV12-4 TGTGCCAGCAGTTTTGGGACTGAAGCTTTCTTT CASSFGTEAFF
- - TRBJ2-1 TRBV19 TGTGCCAGTACCCTAGTACAGGGAAACAATGAGCAGTTCTTC CASTLVQGNNEQFF
- once TRBJ1-5 TRBV7-9 TGTGCCAGCAGCCCAGGACCTGGCGGGGGCAATCAGCCCCAGCATTTT CASSPGPGGGNQPQHF